The 24 T cell receptor beta chains presented below share a single source sample, sequenced in a study of T cell repertoires in cytomegalovirus infection. TCRdb fed the reads into MiXCR, producing one record per CDR3 protein. The table has about 27,000 distinct CDR3 sequences, 15% to 20% seen once. Their specific antigens are unknown. The sequencing used CD8+ T cells from cultured PBMCs, collected from culture after CMV antigen stimulation. These receptor sequences come from a human donor in good health (CMV status not recorded). Some clones in this sample may be carry-over from other donors' samples.

This clonotype was detected many times. This chain uses TRBV7-8 with TRBJ2-1; the match to TRBD1 covers 12 bases. The CDR3 length is 19 residues. With V trimmed by 3 bases and J by 8 bases, 17 bases remained unmatched. Germline values: CDR1 SGHVS, CDR2 FQNEAQ. The CDR3 reads CASSLRFRGDRGRIDEQFF. CDR3 DNA sequence: TGTGCCAGCAGCTTGAGGTTCCGTGGGGACAGGGGGCGCATCGATGAGCAGTTCTTC.

Only one count was recorded for this clonotype. V gene TRBV6-6 combines with J gene TRBJ2-3, with D perhaps matching TRBD1 (7 bases). V shed 6 bases and J shed 3 bases, with 19 bases lying between them. The CDR3 loop spans 16 amino acids. CDR1 is MNHNY and CDR2 is SVGAGI in the germline V gene (reference sequence). The CDR3 DNA is TGTGCCAGCAGGGGCGGAGGGGGCTTCGGTACAGATACGCAGTATTTT. Amino acids: CASRGGGGFGTDTQYF.

The chain uses TRBV4-2 and TRBJ2-7; no clear D. Germline-derived CDR1 and CDR2 are LGHNA and YNFKEQ. V was trimmed by 5 bases and J by 2 bases, leaving 13 bases between them. The CDR3 sequence is 14 residues long. The CDR3 loop reads CASSDRDGTYEQYF. CDR3 coding DNA: TGTGCCAGCAGCGACCGAGACGGAACCTACGAGCAGTACTTC.

The J gene is TRBJ1-2, the V gene TRBV7-9, with TRBD1 matching over 9 bases. The CDR3 loop spans 14 amino acids. Germline lookup yields CDR1 SEHNR and CDR2 FQNEAQ (reference sequence). V dropped 5 bases and J dropped 5; count of bases not matched to a gene: 6. CDR3 DNA: TGTGCCAGCAGCCGGGACAGGGTGGGATATGGCTACACCTTC. It is translated as CASSRDRVGYGYTF.

This clonotype has only a few counts. The CDR3 sequence: CASSFPRGEGIAGELFF. CDR3 in DNA: TGTGCCAGCAGCTTCCCGCGGGGTGAAGGAATCGCCGGGGAGCTGTTTTTT. The V and J genes are TRBV7-2 and TRBJ2-2, with D maybe TRBD2 (6 bases). Germline V gene data show CDR1 as SGHTA and CDR2 as FQGNSA. The germline V and J ends were trimmed by 3 bases and 6 bases, with 20 bases remaining between them. This CDR3 has 17 residues.

This chain uses TRBV4-1 with TRBJ2-7; 9 nucleotides line up with TRBD1. The CDR3 loop spans 16 amino acids. The ends lost 0 bases at V and 3 bases at J; junction bases unmatched: 6. Germline V gene data show CDR1 as MGHRA and CDR2 as YSYEKL. The CDR3 DNA reads TGCGCCAGCAGCCAAGAGCCGGACAGGGGTCTCTACGAGCAGTACTTC. Its translation is CASSQEPDRGLYEQYF.

This clonotype was observed a few times. J is TRBJ2-7 and V is TRBV12-3 or TRBV12-4; the match to TRBD2 covers 11 bases. After removal of 7 bases from V and 3 bases from J, the junction contained 5 bases not matched to a gene. The CDR3 covers 14 residues. The CDR3 bases are TGTGCCAGCAAACTAGCGGGAGTTTTCTACGAGCAGTACTTC. Translating it yields CASKLAGVFYEQYF.

The chain recombines TRBV20-1 with TRBJ1-6, with 7 bases matching TRBD1. The junction had 9 bases not matched to a gene; V was cut back by 6 bases and J by 7 bases. CDR3 length: 14 amino acids. Germline CDR1 and CDR2: DFQATT and SNEGSKA (reference sequence). CDR3 protein: CSAPQGFANSPLHF. CDR3 sequence (DNA): TGCAGTGCGCCACAGGGGTTTGCAAATTCACCCCTCCACTTT.

The CDR3 here is CASSLDRGGYGYTF. In DNA form, the CDR3 reads TGTGCCAGCAGCCTAGACAGGGGGGGCTATGGCTACACCTTC. The genes are TRBV7-9 and TRBJ1-2; 9 bases map to TRBD1. V lost 5 bases and J lost 4; bases outside the gene matches: 5. The CDR3 covers 14 residues. Germline loops: CDR1 SEHNR, CDR2 FQNEAQ (reference sequence).

This clonotype was seen many times. The CDR3 is CASRQGGTEAFF. In DNA, the CDR3 is TGTGCCAGCAGGCAGGGAGGTACTGAAGCTTTCTTT. The chain combines TRBV27 with TRBJ1-1, with TRBD1 as a possible D gene (5 bases). This CDR3 contains 12 residues. Germline CDR1 and CDR2: MNHEY and SMNVEV (reference sequence). Trimming left V 6 bases short and J 5 bases short, with 10 bases between.

V and J are TRBV7-2 and TRBJ1-1, with a weak D call TRBD1 (6 bases). V dropped 5 bases and J dropped 6 bases, with 16 bases sitting between them. Per the germline V gene, CDR1 is SGHTA and CDR2 is FQGNSA. CDR3 length: 14 amino acids. The DNA of the CDR3 is TGTGCCAGCAGCCCCCTGGGGGCCCAGGCTGAAGCTTTCTTT. Protein sequence: CASSPLGAQAEAFF.

This clonotype was seen only a few times. The chain combines TRBV2 with TRBJ2-1; unclear D gene. V lost 1 base to trimming and J lost 5 bases, with 9 bases between them. The CDR3 length is 14 residues. Germline loops: CDR1 SNHLY, CDR2 FYNNEI. Here the CDR3 reads CASSEVITNNEQFF. DNA for the CDR3: TGTGCCAGCAGTGAAGTGATAACCAACAATGAGCAGTTCTTC. The whole variable domain, remainder taken from reference TRBV2 and TRBJ2-1, is EPEVTQTPSHQVTQMGQEVILRCVPISNHLYFYWYRQILGQKVEFLVSFYNNEISEKSEIFDDQFSVERPDGSNFTLKIRSTKLEDSAMYFCASSEVITNNEQFFGPGTRLTVL.

The chain couples TRBV6-2 or TRBV6-3 to TRBJ1-2, with D perhaps TRBD1 (6 bases). The CDR3 is 13 amino acids. Germline CDR1 and CDR2: MNHEY and SVGEGT. Deletions cut 6 bases from V and 4 bases from J, with 12 bases between. The DNA of the CDR3 is TGTGCCAGCAGCTCCGACAGGCCCTATGGCTACACCTTC. Translated: CASSSDRPYGYTF.

Only a few counts were recorded for this clonotype. This sequence joins TRBV12-3 or TRBV12-4 and TRBJ1-1; no clear D gene. This CDR3 has 13 amino acids. Trimming left V 3 bases short and J 6 bases short, with 11 bases between. The CDR3 nucleotides are TGTGCCAGCAGTTTGGTAGGGAGCGCTGAAGCTTTCTTT. Protein product: CASSLVGSAEAFF.

Only a few counts were recorded for this clonotype. J is TRBJ2-1 and V is TRBV7-6; 10 nucleotides agree with TRBD2. V trimming: 5 bases; J trimming: 8 bases; junction bases outside the gene matches: 12. The CDR3 has 16 residues. Germline V gene lookup returns CDR1 SGHVS and CDR2 FNYEAQ. The CDR3 DNA reads as TGTGCCAGCAGCGTTTTAGCTCCCCTAGCGGGGGATGAGCAGTTCTTC. Residues: CASSVLAPLAGDEQFF.

The sample holds a few counts of this clonotype. This rearrangement joins TRBV4-3 to TRBJ2-7, with D unclear. Germline V gene data show CDR1 as LGHNA and CDR2 as YSLEER. Between the trimmed V and J ends, which lost 4 bases and 5 bases, there was a span of 18 bases. The length of the CDR3 is 15 residues. Here the CDR3 DNA reads TGCGCCAGCAGCCTTGGGCTCTTTCAGATGGACGAGCAGTACTTC. Protein: CASSLGLFQMDEQYF.

This clonotype has just a few counts. V gene TRBV7-3 combines with J gene TRBJ2-3; 11 bases are shared with TRBD2. The CDR3 runs 13 residues. Germline V lookup: CDR1 SGHTA, CDR2 FQGTGA. CDR3 sequence: CATSGGVLDTQYF. The CDR3 DNA sequence: TGTGCAACTAGCGGGGGCGTTTTAGATACGCAGTATTTT.

In its sample, this clonotype was seen many times. The chain carries TRBV18 and TRBJ1-5, with 9 bases lining up with TRBD1. The ends lost 4 bases at V and 4 bases at J; junction bases unmatched: 14. The V gene's germline CDR1 is KGHSH and CDR2 LQKENI. This CDR3 has 18 residues. CDR3 loop: CASSQERGDRALNQPQHF. The CDR3 DNA is TGTGCCAGCTCACAAGAACGCGGGGACAGGGCACTTAATCAGCCCCAGCATTTT.

This clonotype was picked up a small number of times. The CDR3 sequence is CASSLVGTNDGYTF. The CDR3 DNA sequence: TGTGCCAGCAGCTTAGTAGGGACGAATGATGGCTACACCTTC. The genes are TRBV7-8 and TRBJ1-2; D is perhaps TRBD1 (5 bases). CDR3 length: 14 residues. The ends were cut back, 1 base at V and 6 bases at J, with 12 bases in the middle. CDR1 SGHVS and CDR2 FQNEAQ come from the germline V gene.

The rearrangement joins TRBV6-2 or TRBV6-3 to TRBJ2-1, with TRBD2 identical over 12 bases. The CDR3 length is 15 residues. Germline CDR1 MNHEY, CDR2 SVGEGT. J lost 10 bases, V lost 1 base, and 5 bases had no gene match. In DNA, the CDR3 is TGTGCCAGCAGTTACTTCCCTAGCGGGGGGGAGGAGCAGTTCTTC. It yields the protein CASSYFPSGGEEQFF.

J is TRBJ2-7 and V is TRBV4-1; D might be TRBD2 (5 bases). Germline V gene lookup returns CDR1 MGHRA and CDR2 YSYEKL. The CDR3 contains 13 residues. Between the trimmed V and J ends, which lost 4 bases and 5 bases, there was a span of 12 bases. Written as DNA, the CDR3 is TGCGCCAGCAGCCCGAGGGTGGGTCACGAGCAGTACTTC. It translates to CASSPRVGHEQYF.

V and J are TRBV20-1 and TRBJ1-1; 9 positions match TRBD1. V lost 3 bases to trimming and J lost 3 bases; unmatched junction nucleotides: 8. The CDR3 covers 15 residues. The germline V gene encodes CDR1 DFQATT and CDR2 SNEGSKA (reference sequence). The CDR3 spells CSARGQGRTYTEAFF. The DNA of the CDR3 is TGCAGTGCTAGGGGACAGGGAAGAACTTACACTGAAGCTTTCTTT.

In this sample, this clonotype turned up many times. The chain recombines TRBV14 with TRBJ1-1, with a weak D call TRBD1 (6 bases). Germline assignment: CDR1 SGHDN and CDR2 FVKESK. V was clipped by 4 bases and J by 3 bases, with 18 bases between them. The CDR3 runs 16 residues. The DNA for the CDR3 is TGTGCCAGCAGCCGGTTGGGGGGGGCGCGGGACACTGAAGCTTTCTTT. As protein: CASSRLGGARDTEAFF.

In its sample, this clonotype is medium-sized (0.01 to 0.1%). The chain carries TRBV28 and TRBJ2-1; no clear D gene. This CDR3 contains 13 residues. Trimming took off 5 bases at V and 9 bases at J, with 14 bases between the two ends. Germline CDR1 reads MDHEN; CDR2 reads SYDVKM. The CDR3 DNA is TGTGCCAGCAGTAACCTCTTCCGGGCTGAGCAGTTCTTC. Translated: CASSNLFRAEQFF.